Shown below are 27 T cell receptor beta chains from a single sample sequenced in a study of post-analysis software for immune sequencing data. No antigen is known for these receptors. Unique molecular identifiers tagged the TCR beta cDNA libraries. TCRdb reprocessed the PCR reads with MiXCR, giving one entry per CDR3 protein. The data show some 690,000 distinct CDR3 sequences, with 55% to 70% seen just once and about 10% held by the top ten. Study findings and constraints: Among several TRBV segments more frequent in patients than controls were TRBV5-6, TRBV5-1 and TRBV20-1.

Input material: blood. These receptors all come from a girl aged 2-10 years with multiple sclerosis.

CDR3 amino acids: CASSPFPGSGSSYEQYF. The CDR3 DNA reads as TGTGCCAGCAGCCCATTTCCCGGGAGCGGGAGCTCCTACGAGCAGTACTTC. This sequence joins TRBV3-1 and TRBJ2-7, with 8 bases fitting TRBD2. The germline gives CDR1 LGHDT, CDR2 YNNKEL (reference sequence). The trim removed 4 bases at V and 0 bases at J, leaving 11 bases unmatched. The CDR3 covers 17 residues.

The chain carries TRBV5-1 and TRBJ2-1, with unresolved D. The V end lost 0 bases, the J end lost 3 bases, and 10 bases lay between the germline ends. This CDR3 spans 15 amino acids. Germline CDR1 SGHRS, CDR2 YFSETQ. The CDR3 sequence: CASSLGQPIYNEQFF. The CDR3 region has the DNA TGCGCCAGCAGCTTGGGGCAGCCGATCTACAATGAGCAGTTCTTC.

This clonotype was recorded a few times. The chain uses TRBV7-2 and TRBJ2-5; 7 bases line up with TRBD1. The CDR3 runs to 14 residues. Germline-derived CDR1 and CDR2 are SGHTA and FQGNSA. J lost 2 bases, V lost 5 bases, and 5 bases had no gene match. The CDR3 is CASSLMTGQETQYF. In DNA form, the CDR3 reads TGTGCCAGCAGCCTAATGACAGGGCAAGAGACCCAGTACTTC.

The gene calls are TRBV6-5 and TRBJ1-2; D remains unclear. The CDR3 is 13 amino acids. Germline assignment: CDR1 MNHEY and CDR2 SVGAGI. The ends were cut back, 2 bases at V and 2 bases at J, with 6 bases in the middle. The CDR3 spells CASSYGQNYGYTF. The CDR3 DNA reads as TGTGCCAGCAGTTACGGGCAGAACTATGGCTACACCTTC.

The V call is TRBV20-1, the J call TRBJ2-3, with D possibly called TRBD1 or TRBD2 (6 bases each). The CDR3 runs to 16 residues. The germline V gene encodes CDR1 DFQATT and CDR2 SNEGSKA (reference sequence). V gave up 0 bases and J gave up 0 bases, with 13 bases separating them. CDR3 in amino acids: CSAREGWGASTDTQYF. In DNA, the CDR3 is TGCAGTGCTAGAGAAGGTTGGGGGGCCAGCACAGATACGCAGTATTTT.

The gene calls are TRBV29-1 and TRBJ2-3, with D perhaps matching TRBD2 (7 bases). Germline CDR1 and CDR2: SQVTM and ANQGSEA. This CDR3 is 11 amino acids long. CDR3 amino acids: CGGEGADTQYF. The CDR3 region has the DNA TGCGGAGGGGAGGGGGCAGATACGCAGTATTTT.

The table lists this clonotype with a count of one. This chain joins TRBV18 and TRBJ2-7; 9 positions agree with TRBD1. The CDR3 totals 13 residues. From germline, CDR1 is KGHSH and CDR2 LQKENI. Germline trimming cut 5 bases from V and 2 bases from J; bases unmatched to any gene: 1. The CDR3 DNA is TGTGCCAGCTCAGACAGGGGGGCCTACGAGCAGTACTTC. It is translated as CASSDRGAYEQYF.

V is TRBV24-1 and J is TRBJ2-1; 10 bases are shared with TRBD1. V lost 2 bases to trimming and J lost 5 bases; unmatched junction nucleotides: 8. This CDR3 comprises 17 residues. The germline V gene has CDR1 KGHDR and CDR2 SFDVKD. The CDR3 here is CATSDSVGQGINNEQFF. CDR3 DNA: TGTGCCACCAGTGATTCCGTGGGACAGGGGATCAACAATGAGCAGTTCTTC.

This clonotype has just a few counts. The gene calls are TRBV10-3 and TRBJ2-5; D unresolved. Trimming pared 6 bases from V and 3 bases from J, leaving 14 bases between. The germline CDR1 and CDR2 sequences are ENHRY and SYGVKD. CDR3 length equals 14 residues. CDR3 region: CAISKTQFEETQYF. The CDR3 coding sequence is TGTGCCATCAGCAAGACACAATTTGAAGAGACCCAGTACTTC.

The chain joins TRBV12-3 or TRBV12-4 to TRBJ2-3, with D unclear. TRBJ2-7 explains the end of the DNA better; the J call may be wrong. The CDR3 sequence is 14 residues long. Here the CDR3 DNA reads TGTGCCAGCAGTCCCCTGACCAGCACAGATACGCAGTACTTC. This sequence encodes CASSPLTSTDTQYF.

The V and J genes are TRBV7-2 and TRBJ1-2; 11 bases match TRBD1. The trim removed 5 bases at V and 7 bases at J, leaving 9 bases unmatched. Looked up from germline, CDR1 is SGHTA and CDR2 is FQGNSA. This CDR3 spans 15 amino acids. The CDR3 region has the DNA TGTGCCAGCAGCACCCGGACAGGGGGCGCAGGTGGCTACACCTTC. Residues: CASSTRTGGAGGYTF. The full variable domain, in which reference TRBV7-2 and TRBJ1-2 provide the parts outside the CDR3, is GAGVSQSPSNKVTEKGKDVELRCDPISGHTALYWYRQSLGQGLEFLIYFQGNSAPDKSGLPSDRFSAERTGGSVSTLTIQRTQQEDSAVYLCASSTRTGGAGGYTFGSGTRLTVV.

The rearrangement links TRBV15 to TRBJ2-5, with D tentatively TRBD2 (5 bases). The CDR3 length is 13 residues. Between the trimmed V and J ends, which lost 7 bases and 2 bases, there was a span of 11 bases. Germline CDR1 and CDR2: LNHNV and YYDKDF (reference sequence). This CDR3 is CATNTEEQETQYF. The CDR3 DNA reads as TGTGCCACCAACACGGAGGAGCAAGAGACCCAGTACTTC.

The chain combines TRBV7-2 with TRBJ2-5, with TRBD2 matching 9 bases. The ends lost 1 base at V and 6 bases at J; junction bases unmatched: 3. Germline lookup yields CDR1 SGHTA and CDR2 FQGNSA. The CDR3 extends over 14 amino acids. The CDR3 reads CASSLVAGVQTQYF. The CDR3 DNA reads TGTGCCAGCAGCTTAGTAGCGGGGGTTCAGACCCAGTACTTC.

The genes are TRBV5-1 and TRBJ2-7; D is ambiguous. This CDR3 spans 13 amino acids. The V gene lost 3 bases and the J gene lost 2 bases, with 9 bases spanning the gap. Looked up from germline, CDR1 is SGHRS and CDR2 is YFSETQ. The CDR3 is CASSSPRAYEQYF. CDR3 coding DNA: TGCGCCAGCAGCTCCCCTCGGGCCTACGAGCAGTACTTC.

The J gene is TRBJ2-2, the V gene TRBV5-1; D is perhaps TRBD2 (6 bases). The CDR3 totals 16 residues. Germline CDR1 and CDR2: SGHRS and YFSETQ. V was cut by 6 bases and J by 5 bases, with 20 bases left in between. As DNA, the CDR3 is TGCGCCAGCATGGTTTTAGGAGGGTCTTTGACCGGGGAGCTGTTTTTT. Translated, it gives CASMVLGGSLTGELFF.

This sequence joins TRBV10-3 and TRBJ2-1; 9 nucleotides align to TRBD1. The CDR3 is made up of 16 amino acids. Germline V gene sequence: CDR1 ENHRY, CDR2 SYGVKD. V lost 0 bases and J lost 5; bases outside the gene matches: 5. The CDR3 DNA reads TGTGCCATCAGTGAGTCGAGGACAGGGGCGGACAATGAGCAGTTCTTC. Translated, it gives CAISESRTGADNEQFF.

This clonotype was observed a few times. J is TRBJ2-3 and V is TRBV5-1; TRBD1 might be the D (6 bases). CDR3 size: 16 residues. Trimming cost V 4 bases and J 4 bases, with 19 bases left between them. CDR1 is SGHRS, CDR2 YFSETQ, per germline. The DNA of the CDR3 is TGCGCCAGCAGCCAGAGTAGGGGGATCCTGGCAGATACGCAGTATTTT. Translation gives CASSQSRGILADTQYF.

The genes are TRBV6-2 or TRBV6-3 and TRBJ2-3; D gene unclear. V gave up 0 bases and J gave up 0 bases, with 16 bases separating them. CDR1 MNHEY and CDR2 SVGEGT come from the germline V gene. CDR3 length: 18 residues. The CDR3 sequence is CASSYSLWRLTSTDTQYF. CDR3 sequence (DNA): TGTGCCAGCAGTTACTCCCTCTGGCGGCTAACTAGCACAGATACGCAGTATTTT.

V is TRBV7-2 and J is TRBJ2-7, with a weak D call TRBD2 (5 bases). The CDR3 sequence is 14 residues long. The germline V gene encodes CDR1 SGHTA and CDR2 FQGNSA. With 5 bases removed from V and 2 bases from J, the gap between germline ends came to 13 bases. The chain's CDR3 is CASSPQGLPYEQYF. DNA for the CDR3: TGTGCCAGCAGCCCACAAGGACTCCCCTACGAGCAGTACTTC.

This clonotype was counted between two and nine times. The rearrangement links TRBV29-1 to TRBJ2-3, with D unclear. V lost 3 bases to trimming and J lost 1 base, with 17 bases between them. Germline V gene lookup returns CDR1 SQVTM and CDR2 ANQGSEA. The CDR3 length is 16 residues. The CDR3: CSVDGRRQGGTDTQYF. The CDR3 bases are TGCAGCGTTGACGGGCGCAGGCAAGGAGGCACAGATACGCAGTATTTT.

The V and J genes are TRBV5-1 and TRBJ2-5; TRBD2 agrees at 8 bases. CDR1 is SGHRS, CDR2 YFSETQ, per germline. The CDR3 length is 14 residues. With V trimmed by 4 bases and J by 4 bases, 6 bases remained unmatched. The CDR3 reads CASSPGLAIETQYF. Written as DNA, the CDR3 is TGCGCCAGCAGCCCCGGACTAGCCATAGAGACCCAGTACTTC.

The rearrangement links TRBV7-2 to TRBJ2-1, with 11 positions matching TRBD1. There are 15 residues in the CDR3. The germline gives CDR1 SGHTA, CDR2 FQGNSA. The V and J ends lost 6 bases and 10 bases, in that order; junction bases with no gene match: 11. CDR3 protein: CASSIGQGASGEQFF. For the CDR3, the DNA is TGTGCCAGCAGTATAGGACAGGGGGCTTCTGGCGAGCAGTTCTTC.

Turning to this clonotype: Sequence at one end of the junction differs from germline and may be a read error. This chain links TRBV6-5 with TRBJ1-2; 7 positions agree with TRBD1. Germline CDR1 is MNHEY and CDR2 is SVGAGI. The CDR3 totals 14 residues. CDR3 loop: CAGSPDRAPYGYTF. The CDR3, as DNA: TGTGCCGGCAGTCCTGACAGGGCCCCCTATGGCTACACCTTC.

The chain recombines TRBV12-3 or TRBV12-4 with TRBJ2-3; TRBD2 matches 16 bases. CDR3 length: 16 residues. With V trimmed by 5 bases and J by 5 bases, 4 bases remained unmatched. This CDR3 reads CASSGTSGRALDTQYF. The CDR3 DNA reads TGTGCCAGCAGTGGGACTAGCGGGAGGGCCTTAGATACGCAGTATTTT.

This clonotype occurred a few times. The rearrangement uses TRBV20-1 and TRBJ2-3, with 7 bases identical to TRBD2. Per the germline V gene, CDR1 is DFQATT and CDR2 is SNEGSKA (reference sequence). The CDR3 contains 15 residues. The V and J ends lost 1 base and 0 bases, in that order; junction bases with no gene match: 4. The CDR3 DNA reads as TGCAGTGCTAGAGCTAGCGGTACTAGCACAGATACGCAGTATTTT. It specifies CSARASGTSTDTQYF.

This clonotype appeared a few times. The chain couples TRBV9 to TRBJ2-3, with D perhaps given as TRBD1 or TRBD2 (5 bases each). Trimming took 0 bases from V and 0 from J, leaving 11 bases between them. Germline CDR1 SGDLS, CDR2 YYNGEE. The CDR3 is 16 residues long. The CDR3 protein is CASSVGGSSSTDTQYF. DNA of the CDR3: TGTGCCAGCAGCGTAGGGGGGTCCTCTAGCACAGATACGCAGTATTTT.

This chain joins TRBV12-3 or TRBV12-4 and TRBJ1-2; 8 positions agree with TRBD1. V lost 6 bases and J lost 7; bases outside the gene matches: 10. The CDR3 sequence is 14 residues long. CDR3 loop: CASRDGQGQSGYTF. CDR3 nucleotides: TGTGCCAGCAGGGACGGACAGGGCCAAAGTGGCTACACCTTC.